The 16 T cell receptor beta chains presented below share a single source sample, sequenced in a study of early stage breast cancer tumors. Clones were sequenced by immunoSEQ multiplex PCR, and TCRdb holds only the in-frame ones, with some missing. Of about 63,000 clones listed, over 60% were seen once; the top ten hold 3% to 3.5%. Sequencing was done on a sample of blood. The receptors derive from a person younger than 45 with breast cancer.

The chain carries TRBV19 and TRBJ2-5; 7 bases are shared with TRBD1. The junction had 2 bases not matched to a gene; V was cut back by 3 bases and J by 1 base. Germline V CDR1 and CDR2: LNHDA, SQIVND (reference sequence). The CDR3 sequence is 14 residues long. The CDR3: CASSIGTVQETQYF. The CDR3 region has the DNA TGTGCCAGTAGTATCGGGACAGTCCAAGAGACCCAGTACTTC.

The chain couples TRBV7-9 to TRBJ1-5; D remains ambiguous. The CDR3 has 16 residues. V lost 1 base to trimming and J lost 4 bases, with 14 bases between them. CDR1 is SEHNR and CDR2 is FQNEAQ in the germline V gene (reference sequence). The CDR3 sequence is CASSLGVGQDNQPQHF. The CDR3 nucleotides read TGTGCCAGCAGCTTAGGGGTAGGGCAGGATAATCAGCCCCAGCATTTT.

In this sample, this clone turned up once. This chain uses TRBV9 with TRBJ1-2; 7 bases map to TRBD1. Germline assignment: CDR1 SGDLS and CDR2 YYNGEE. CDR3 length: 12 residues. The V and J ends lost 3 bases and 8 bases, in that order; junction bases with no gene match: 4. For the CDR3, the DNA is TGTGCCAGCAGCGGGGGACAGACGGGCTACACCTTC. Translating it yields CASSGGQTGYTF.

The CDR3 protein is CASRSAQGGYGYTF. The CDR3 nucleotides read TGTGCCAGCAGATCGGCGCAGGGAGGCTATGGCTACACCTTC. The chain combines TRBV28 with TRBJ1-2, with D possibly TRBD1 on 5 matching bases. V was pared by 6 bases and J by 4 bases, with 15 bases between. CDR1 and CDR2 from the germline V gene are MDHEN and SYDVKM. The CDR3 runs to 14 residues.

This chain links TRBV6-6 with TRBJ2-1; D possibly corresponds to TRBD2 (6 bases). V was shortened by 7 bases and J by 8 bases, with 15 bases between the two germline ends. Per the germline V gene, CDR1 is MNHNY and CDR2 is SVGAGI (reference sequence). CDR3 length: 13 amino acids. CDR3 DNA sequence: TGTGCCAGCACCACGGCGGGGTACTATGAGCAGTTCTTC. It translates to CASTTAGYYEQFF.

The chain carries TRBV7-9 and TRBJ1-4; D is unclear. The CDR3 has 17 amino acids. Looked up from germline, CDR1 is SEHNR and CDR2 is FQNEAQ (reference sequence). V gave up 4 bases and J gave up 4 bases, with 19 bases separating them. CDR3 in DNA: TGTGCCAGCAGCTCAAACCGGATTGCGGGAGGTAATGAAAAACTGTTTTTT. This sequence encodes CASSSNRIAGGNEKLFF.

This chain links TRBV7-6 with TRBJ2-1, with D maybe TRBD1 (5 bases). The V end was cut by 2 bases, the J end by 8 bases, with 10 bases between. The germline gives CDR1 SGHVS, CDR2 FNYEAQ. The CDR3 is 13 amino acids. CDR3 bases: TGTGCCAGCAGCTTACAGGGTTGGCATGAGCAGTTCTTC. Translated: CASSLQGWHEQFF.

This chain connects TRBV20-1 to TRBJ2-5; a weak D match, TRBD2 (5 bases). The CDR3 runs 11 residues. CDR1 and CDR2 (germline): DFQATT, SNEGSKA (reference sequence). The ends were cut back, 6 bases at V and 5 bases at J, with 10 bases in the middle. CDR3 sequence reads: CSAGVRETQYF. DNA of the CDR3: TGCAGTGCGGGAGTTCGGGAGACCCAGTACTTC.

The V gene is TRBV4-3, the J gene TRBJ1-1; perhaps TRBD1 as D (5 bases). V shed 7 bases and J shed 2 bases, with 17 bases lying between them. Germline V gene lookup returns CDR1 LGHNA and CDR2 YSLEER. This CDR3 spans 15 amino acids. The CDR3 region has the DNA TGCGCCAGCACCAAAGGGGCCAGTTATAACACTGAAGCTTTCTTT. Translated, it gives CASTKGASYNTEAFF.

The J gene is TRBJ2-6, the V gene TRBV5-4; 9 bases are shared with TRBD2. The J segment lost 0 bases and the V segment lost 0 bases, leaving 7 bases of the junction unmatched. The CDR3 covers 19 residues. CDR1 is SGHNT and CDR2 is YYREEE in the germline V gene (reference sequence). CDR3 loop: CASSLAPSGILSGANVLTF. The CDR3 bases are TGTGCCAGCAGCTTGGCCCCTAGCGGGATCCTCTCTGGGGCCAACGTCCTGACTTTC. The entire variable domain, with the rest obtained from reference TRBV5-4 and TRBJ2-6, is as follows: ETGVTQSPTHLIKTRGQQVTLRCSSQSGHNTVSWYQQALGQGPQFIFQYYREEENGRGNFPPRFSGLQFPNYSSELNVNALELDDSALYLCASSLAPSGILSGANVLTFGAGSRLTVL.

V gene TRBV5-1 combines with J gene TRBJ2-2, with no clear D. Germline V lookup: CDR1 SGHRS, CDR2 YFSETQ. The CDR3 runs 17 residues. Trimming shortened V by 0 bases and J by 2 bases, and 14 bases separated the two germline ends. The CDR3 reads CASSLGLVTFNTGELFF. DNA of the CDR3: TGCGCCAGCAGCTTGGGCCTGGTGACTTTCAACACCGGGGAGCTGTTTTTT.

The chain's CDR3 is CASSQAILGGAETQYF. The DNA for the CDR3 is TGTGCCAGCAGCCAAGCCATATTGGGGGGCGCGGAGACCCAGTACTTC. This chain connects TRBV4-2 to TRBJ2-5; either TRBD1 or TRBD2 may fit D (6 bases each). The V gene's germline CDR1 is LGHNA and CDR2 YNFKEQ. The CDR3 loop spans 16 amino acids. V lost 1 base, J lost 5 bases, and 17 bases lay in between.

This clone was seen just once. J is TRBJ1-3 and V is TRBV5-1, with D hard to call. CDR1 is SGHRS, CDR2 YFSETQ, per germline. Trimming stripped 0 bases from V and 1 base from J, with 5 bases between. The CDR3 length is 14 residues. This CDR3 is CASSLEGSGNTIYF. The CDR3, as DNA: TGCGCCAGCAGCTTGGAAGGGTCTGGAAACACCATATATTTT. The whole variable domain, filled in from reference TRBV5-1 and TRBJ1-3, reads KAGVTQTPRYLIKTRGQQVTLSCSPISGHRSVSWYQQTPGQGLQFLFEYFSETQRNKGNFPGRFSGRQFSNSRSEMNVSTLELGDSALYLCASSLEGSGNTIYFGEGSWLTVV.

CDR3 coding DNA: TGCGCCAGCAGCCCTGGGACTAGCGGGAGGTATGGAGATACGCAGTATTTT. Its translation is CASSPGTSGRYGDTQYF. The chain couples TRBV5-1 to TRBJ2-3; the match to TRBD2 covers 15 bases. Germline values: CDR1 SGHRS, CDR2 YFSETQ. The V segment lost 4 bases and the J segment 5 bases; nucleotides outside the gene matches: 8. This CDR3 contains 17 residues.

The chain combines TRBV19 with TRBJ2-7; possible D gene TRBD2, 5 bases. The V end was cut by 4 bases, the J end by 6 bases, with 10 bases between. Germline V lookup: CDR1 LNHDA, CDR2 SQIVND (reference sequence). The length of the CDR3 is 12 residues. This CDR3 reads CASSTPRGEQYF. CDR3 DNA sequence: TGTGCCAGTAGTACCCCCCGGGGCGAGCAGTACTTC.

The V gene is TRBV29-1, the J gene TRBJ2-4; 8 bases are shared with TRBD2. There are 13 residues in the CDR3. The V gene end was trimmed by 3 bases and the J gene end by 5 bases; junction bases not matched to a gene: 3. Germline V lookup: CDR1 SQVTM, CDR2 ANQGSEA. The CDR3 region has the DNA TGCAGCGTTGAGGCTAGCGGGCAAAACATTCAGTACTTC. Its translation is CSVEASGQNIQYF.